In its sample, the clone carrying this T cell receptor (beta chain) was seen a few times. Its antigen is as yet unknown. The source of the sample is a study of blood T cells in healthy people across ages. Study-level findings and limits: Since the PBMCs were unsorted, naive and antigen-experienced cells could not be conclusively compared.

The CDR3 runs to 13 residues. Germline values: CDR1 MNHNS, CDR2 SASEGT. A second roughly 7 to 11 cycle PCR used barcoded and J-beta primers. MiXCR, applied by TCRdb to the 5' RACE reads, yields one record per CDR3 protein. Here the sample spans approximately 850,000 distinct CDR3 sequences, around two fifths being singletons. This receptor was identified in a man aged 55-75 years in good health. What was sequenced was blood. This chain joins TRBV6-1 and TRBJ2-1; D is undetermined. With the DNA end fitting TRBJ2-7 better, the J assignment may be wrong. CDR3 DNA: TGTGCCAGCAGTGAAGCCCTATACAATGAGCAGTACTTC. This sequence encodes CASSEALYNEQYF.